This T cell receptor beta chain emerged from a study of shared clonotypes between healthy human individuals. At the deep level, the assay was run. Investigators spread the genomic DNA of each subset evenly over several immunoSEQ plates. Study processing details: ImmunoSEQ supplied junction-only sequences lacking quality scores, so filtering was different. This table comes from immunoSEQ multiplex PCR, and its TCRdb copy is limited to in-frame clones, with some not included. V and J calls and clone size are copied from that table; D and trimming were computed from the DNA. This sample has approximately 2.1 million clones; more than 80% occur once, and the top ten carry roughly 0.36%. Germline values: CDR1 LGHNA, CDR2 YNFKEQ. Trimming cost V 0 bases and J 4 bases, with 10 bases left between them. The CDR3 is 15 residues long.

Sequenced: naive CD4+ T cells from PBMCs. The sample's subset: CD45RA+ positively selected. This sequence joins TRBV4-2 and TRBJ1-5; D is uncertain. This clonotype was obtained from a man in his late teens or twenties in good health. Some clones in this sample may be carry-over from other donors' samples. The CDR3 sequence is CASSQDWGVNQPQHF. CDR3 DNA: TGTGCCAGCAGCCAAGATTGGGGAGTGAATCAGCCCCAGCATTTT.